Below are 25 T cell receptor beta chains sequenced from a single sample in a study of response to subunit inactivated influenza vaccine. MiXCR was run by TCRdb on the RT-PCR reads, yielding one entry per CDR3 protein. This table has about half a million distinct CDR3 sequences, roughly 23% appearing once. The material sequenced was CD4+ T cells sorted from PBMCs, taken less than 6 days after vaccination. Receptors originate from a man between 50 and 59 years old who received an inactivated influenza vaccine.

This clonotype was observed a handful of times. The rearrangement joins TRBV20-1 to TRBJ2-7; TRBD1 matches 9 bases. After removal of 3 bases from V and 4 bases from J, the junction contained 4 bases not matched to a gene. The CDR3 contains 13 residues. CDR1 is DFQATT, CDR2 SNEGSKA, per germline (reference sequence). In DNA form, the CDR3 reads TGCAGTGCTAGTCGGGACAGGGAGTACGAGCAGTACTTC. Protein sequence: CSASRDREYEQYF.

Many counts were recorded for this clonotype. Sequence at one end of the junction differs from germline and may be a read error. The J gene is TRBJ2-5, the V gene TRBV5-1; D remains ambiguous. The germline V gene has CDR1 SGHRS and CDR2 YFSETQ. The CDR3 is 11 residues long. CDR3 protein: CASSRRETQYF. In DNA, the CDR3 is TGTGCCAGCAGTCGAAGGGAGACCCAGTACTTC.

The chain has TRBV12-3 or TRBV12-4 and TRBJ2-6; D unresolved. This CDR3 comprises 15 residues. Trimming stripped 4 bases from V and 2 bases from J, with 9 bases between. The DNA of the CDR3 is TGTGCCAGCAGTTCCTCAGGTACTGGGGCCAACGTCCTGACTTTC. Its translation: CASSSSGTGANVLTF.

This chain links TRBV7-9 with TRBJ2-5; the match to TRBD2 covers 10 bases. This CDR3 has 14 amino acids. Germline V CDR1 and CDR2: SEHNR, FQNEAQ (reference sequence). The V and J ends lost 3 bases and 6 bases, in that order; junction bases with no gene match: 4. CDR3 DNA: TGTGCCAGCAGCTTGCGACTAGCGGGCAAGACCCAGTACTTC. It translates to CASSLRLAGKTQYF.

This clonotype was observed a handful of times. The V gene is TRBV11-2, the J gene TRBJ2-7; D not certain. The CDR3 has 13 residues. Trimming cost V 5 bases and J 9 bases, with 17 bases left between them. CDR1 is SGHAT and CDR2 is FQNNGV in the germline V gene. The DNA of the CDR3 is TGTGCCAGCAGCCCGACCACGGCCCCTTGGCAGTACTTC. Its translation: CASSPTTAPWQYF.

Here the CDR3 DNA reads TGCGCCAGCAGCTTGGCCGGGCCAGGGGGGACGGCGGGAGCCTACAATGAGCAGTTCTTC. Translating it yields CASSLAGPGGTAGAYNEQFF. The chain is built from TRBV5-1 and TRBJ2-1; D may correspond to TRBD1 or TRBD2 (7 bases each). Trimming took off 0 bases at V and 2 bases at J, with 24 bases between the two ends. Germline lookup yields CDR1 SGHRS and CDR2 YFSETQ. CDR3 length: 20 amino acids. The variable domain in full, completed from reference TRBV5-1 and TRBJ2-1, reads KAGVTQTPRYLIKTRGQQVTLSCSPISGHRSVSWYQQTPGQGLQFLFEYFSETQRNKGNFPGRFSGRQFSNSRSEMNVSTLELGDSALYLCASSLAGPGGTAGAYNEQFFGPGTRLTVL.

This clonotype appeared a few times. The chain recombines TRBV28 with TRBJ2-7; either TRBD1 or TRBD2 may supply D (5 bases each). With 4 bases removed from V and 0 bases from J, the gap between germline ends came to 13 bases. The germline gives CDR1 MDHEN, CDR2 SYDVKM. This CDR3 has 15 residues. The CDR3 nucleotides are TGTGCCAGCAGTTCTCCGGGACCGAGCTCCTACGAGCAGTACTTC. Protein sequence: CASSSPGPSSYEQYF.

The chain uses TRBV3-1 and TRBJ2-5; 9 nucleotides line up with TRBD2. Germline assignment: CDR1 LGHDT and CDR2 YNNKEL (reference sequence). There are 16 residues in the CDR3. V trimming: 1 base; J trimming: 4 bases; junction bases outside the gene matches: 7. In DNA, the CDR3 is TGTGCCAGCAGCCAAGGGAAGGGACTAGCAGGAGAGACCCAGTACTTC. Translation: CASSQGKGLAGETQYF.

The genes are TRBV12-3 or TRBV12-4 and TRBJ2-7; TRBD2 is a possible D gene (6 bases). The ends were cut back, 1 base at V and 3 bases at J, with 10 bases in the middle. This CDR3 spans 14 amino acids. The CDR3, as DNA: TGTGCCAGCAGTTTAGTTCGGGGGAACTACGAGCAGTACTTC. It is translated as CASSLVRGNYEQYF.

This clonotype was found a few times. This chain uses TRBV5-1 with TRBJ1-4, with D hard to call. CDR1 and CDR2 (germline): SGHRS, YFSETQ. V was trimmed by 0 bases and J by 5 bases, leaving 8 bases between them. The CDR3 is 14 amino acids. The CDR3 DNA reads as TGCGCCAGCAGCTTGGAGCAGGCGAATGAAAAACTGTTTTTT. It encodes CASSLEQANEKLFF.

This clonotype was counted between two and nine times. The gene calls are TRBV29-1 and TRBJ2-7; perhaps TRBD1 as D (7 bases). This CDR3 is 13 amino acids long. Germline V gives CDR1 SQVTM, CDR2 ANQGSEA. The ends were cut back, 6 bases at V and 2 bases at J, with 14 bases in the middle. For the CDR3, the DNA is TGCAGCGTGGCGGGACAGCTAACCTACGAGCAGTACTTC. This sequence encodes CSVAGQLTYEQYF.

The rearrangement uses TRBV7-2 and TRBJ2-1; perhaps TRBD1 as D (5 bases). Trimming stripped 5 bases from V and 7 bases from J, with 12 bases between. CDR3 length equals 13 residues. CDR1 SGHTA and CDR2 FQGNSA come from the germline V gene. Written as DNA, the CDR3 is TGTGCCAGCAGCGCCCGCCCAGGGAATGAGCAGTTCTTC. It translates to CASSARPGNEQFF.

This clonotype has a handful of counts. The J gene is TRBJ2-5, the V gene TRBV25-1, with unresolved D. Trimming cost V 4 bases and J 5 bases, with 14 bases left between them. The CDR3 runs to 14 residues. Germline assignment: CDR1 MGHDK and CDR2 SYGVNS. This chain's CDR3 is CASSGAVGSETQYF. CDR3 nucleotide sequence: TGTGCCAGCAGTGGCGCAGTGGGCTCGGAGACCCAGTACTTC. The variable domain in full, with the rest retrieved from reference TRBV25-1 and TRBJ2-5, is EADIYQTPRYLVIGTGKKITLECSQTMGHDKMYWYQQDPGMELHLIHYSYGVNSTEKGDLSSESTVSRIRTEHFPLTLESARPSHTSQYLCASSGAVGSETQYFGPGTRLLVL.

The sample holds one count of this clonotype. No conserved phenylalanine or tryptophan ends this CDR3, so it is likely a read error. The rearrangement joins TRBV5-1 to TRBJ1-2; the match to TRBD1 covers 9 bases. The CDR3 has 17 residues. CDR1 and CDR2 (germline): SGHRS, YFSETQ. Trimming removed 4 bases from V and 2 bases from J; junction bases left unmatched: 12. CDR3 loop: CASSGNPRDRANYGYTL. DNA of the CDR3: TGCGCCAGCAGCGGTAACCCCCGGGACAGGGCCAACTATGGCTACACCTTA.

This clonotype was detected ten times or more. The chain links TRBV20-1 to TRBJ1-1, with D possibly TRBD1 on 5 matching bases. Looked up from germline, CDR1 is DFQATT and CDR2 is SNEGSKA (reference sequence). This CDR3 comprises 13 residues. V shed 6 bases and J shed 8 bases, with 19 bases lying between them. In DNA form, the CDR3 reads TGCAGTGCCGGGCCCCCAGACAGCGTCGAAGCTTTCTTT. Its translation is CSAGPPDSVEAFF.

The chain recombines TRBV12-3 or TRBV12-4 with TRBJ2-1, with D perhaps matching TRBD2 (5 bases). V was clipped by 4 bases and J by 7 bases, with 20 bases between them. The CDR3 consists of 16 residues. This CDR3 is CASSSSGRVLGNEQFF. The CDR3, as DNA: TGTGCCAGCAGTTCAAGCGGACGGGTGTTGGGGAATGAGCAGTTCTTC.

The chain carries TRBV6-2 or TRBV6-3 and TRBJ2-7, with 10 bases aligning to TRBD2. Trimming took 5 bases from V and 3 from J; bases not matched to a gene: 4. The CDR3 sequence is 14 residues long. Per the germline V gene, CDR1 is MNHEY and CDR2 is SVGEGT. The CDR3 protein is CASSTWTSGYEQYF. In DNA, the CDR3 is TGTGCCAGCAGTACCTGGACTAGCGGCTACGAGCAGTACTTC.

V gene TRBV6-1 combines with J gene TRBJ2-1; D unresolved. The CDR3 sequence is 13 residues long. CDR1 is MNHNS, CDR2 SASEGT, per germline. V was trimmed by 8 bases and J by 5 bases, leaving 13 bases between them. CDR3 bases: TGTGCCAGCGCTTTGGGTCAGAACAATGAGCAGTTCTTC. Amino acid sequence: CASALGQNNEQFF.

This clonotype was seen a handful of times. The genes are TRBV29-1 and TRBJ2-4; possibly TRBD1 or TRBD2 for D (5 bases each). Trimming took off 6 bases at V and 5 bases at J, with 17 bases between the two ends. This CDR3 comprises 14 residues. CDR1 is SQVTM, CDR2 ANQGSEA, per germline. Here the CDR3 reads CSVRGFDRENIQYF. The CDR3 DNA sequence: TGCAGCGTCCGAGGGTTCGACAGAGAAAACATTCAGTACTTC.

The rearrangement links TRBV7-3 to TRBJ2-6; 10 bases are a match to TRBD1. CDR3 length: 18 amino acids. J gave up 2 bases and V 5 bases, and 9 bases lay outside the gene matches. Germline lookup yields CDR1 SGHTA and CDR2 FQGTGA. Here the CDR3 DNA reads TGTGCCAGCAGCACACCAGCCGGGACAGGGGCTGGGGCCAACGTCCTGACTTTC. This translates into CASSTPAGTGAGANVLTF.

CDR3 in DNA: TGTGCCAGCAGTCAAAGCACTAGCCCCTTCCACGAGCAGTACTTC. Protein product: CASSQSTSPFHEQYF. The gene calls are TRBV7-2 and TRBJ2-7; D is possibly TRBD2 (6 bases). Per the germline V gene, CDR1 is SGHTA and CDR2 is FQGNSA. Trimming removed 6 bases at V and 5 bases at J, with 20 bases between. This CDR3 contains 15 residues.

The rearrangement links TRBV7-2 to TRBJ2-3, with D perhaps matching TRBD2 (5 bases). Looked up from germline, CDR1 is SGHTA and CDR2 is FQGNSA. This CDR3 is built from 14 residues. Trimming cost V 1 base and J 8 bases, with 13 bases left between them. CDR3 DNA: TGTGCCAGCAGCTTAGTTCGGGGTTCGGCTACGCAGTATTTT. This sequence encodes CASSLVRGSATQYF.

This chain connects TRBV7-2 to TRBJ2-3; no clear D gene. CDR1 SGHTA and CDR2 FQGNSA come from the germline V gene. Trimming took 7 bases from V and 1 from J, leaving 18 bases between them. The CDR3 is 16 residues long. This chain's CDR3 is CASMVGFGRGTDTQYF. The DNA of the CDR3 is TGTGCCAGCATGGTAGGATTTGGCAGAGGCACAGATACGCAGTATTTT.

This clonotype has a handful of counts. The DNA for the CDR3 is TGTGCCAGCAGCTCACTAGCGGTAACCGGGGAGCTGTTTTTT. As protein: CASSSLAVTGELFF. This chain uses TRBV7-2 with TRBJ2-2, with 8 bases aligning to TRBD2. This CDR3 contains 14 residues. Germline V gene lookup returns CDR1 SGHTA and CDR2 FQGNSA. Trimming at V came to 4 bases and at J to 5 bases, leaving 3 bases not matched to a gene.

This clonotype turned up a few times. This chain uses TRBV7-8 with TRBJ2-3; no clear D. V dropped 5 bases and J dropped 7 bases, with 10 bases sitting between them. The CDR3 contains 12 residues. Looked up from germline, CDR1 is SGHVS and CDR2 is FQNEAQ. CDR3 region: CASSPGPNTQYF. The CDR3, as DNA: TGTGCCAGCAGCCCGGGTCCCAATACGCAGTATTTT.